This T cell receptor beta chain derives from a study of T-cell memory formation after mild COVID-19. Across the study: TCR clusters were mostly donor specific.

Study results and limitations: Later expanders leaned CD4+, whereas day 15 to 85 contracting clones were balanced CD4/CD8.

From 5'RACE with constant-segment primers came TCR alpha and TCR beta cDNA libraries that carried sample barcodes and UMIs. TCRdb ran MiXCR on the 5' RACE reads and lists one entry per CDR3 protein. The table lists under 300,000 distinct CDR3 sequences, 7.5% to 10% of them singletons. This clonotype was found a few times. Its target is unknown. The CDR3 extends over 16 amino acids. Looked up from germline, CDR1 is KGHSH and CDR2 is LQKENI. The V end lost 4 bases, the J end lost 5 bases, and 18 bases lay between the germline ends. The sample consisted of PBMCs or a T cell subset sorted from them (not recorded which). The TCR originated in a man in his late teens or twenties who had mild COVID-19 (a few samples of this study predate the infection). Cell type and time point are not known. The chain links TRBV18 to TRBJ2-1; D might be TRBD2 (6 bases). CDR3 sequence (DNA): TGTGCCAGCTCACTCATGGACGGGGGAGGAAACAATGAGCAGTTCTTC. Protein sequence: CASSLMDGGGNNEQFF.